This TCR beta chain was sequenced during a study of blood T cells in healthy people across ages. A second PCR, run for about 7 to 11 cycles, used a sample-barcoded 5' primer plus a J-beta primer mix. MiXCR, applied by TCRdb to the 5' RACE reads, yields one record per CDR3 protein. There are some 1 million distinct CDR3 sequences in the sample; around 43% occur only once, and approximately 20% lies in the top ten. V was cut by 3 bases and J by 0 bases, with 9 bases left in between. There are 14 residues in the CDR3. Germline V gives CDR1 LGHDT, CDR2 YNNKEL (reference sequence). This clonotype was seen just once.

Input material: blood. V and J are TRBV3-1 and TRBJ2-7; possibly TRBD1 or TRBD2 for D (5 bases each). This TCR was sampled from a woman aged 60 to 75 in good health. CDR3 in DNA: TGTGCCAGCAGCCAGAGGGGTAACTCCTACGAGCAGTACTTC. It translates to CASSQRGNSYEQYF.